One sample yielded the 11 T cell receptor beta chains listed below, sequenced in a study of cytomegalovirus exposure and HLA in healthy donors. 60 Vbeta and 13 Jbeta primers were used in PCR. The table came from immunoSEQ multiplex PCR; TCRdb's copy has only in-frame clones and leaves some out. The sample includes about 160,000 clones, about 79% of them seen just once. Sequenced sample: PBMCs. These receptors came from a female donor in good health and CMV-seronegative.

The rearrangement uses TRBV7-9 and TRBJ1-1; possibly TRBD1 for D (6 bases). In germline, CDR1 is SEHNR, CDR2 FQNEAQ (reference sequence). The CDR3 runs to 12 residues. Trimming took off 8 bases at V and 5 bases at J, with 12 bases between the two ends. DNA of the CDR3: TGTGCCAGCGGACAGCGGGGGACTGAAGCTTTCTTT. Its translation is CASGQRGTEAFF.

This clone was seen only a few times. The J gene is TRBJ1-3, the V gene TRBV5-1; the D is unclear. The CDR3 totals 16 residues. Germline CDR1 reads SGHRS; CDR2 reads YFSETQ. The V end lost 2 bases, the J end lost 4 bases, and 16 bases lay between the germline ends. CDR3 in DNA: TGCGCCAGCAGCTTCACCCACCCAGGATCAGGAAACACCATATATTTT. This translates into CASSFTHPGSGNTIYF.

The V and J genes are TRBV5-3 and TRBJ2-7, with a possible D match to TRBD2 (6 bases). TRBV5-3 is marked as an open reading frame, function uncertain. The V gene lost 7 bases and the J gene lost 2 bases, with 13 bases spanning the gap. CDR3 length: 13 residues. In DNA form, the CDR3 reads TGTGCCAGAGCCCGGGACTTACCCTACGAGCAGTACTTC. As protein: CARARDLPYEQYF.

The V call is TRBV15, the J call TRBJ1-2; no clear D. CDR1 is LNHNV, CDR2 YYDKDF, per germline (reference sequence). The germline V and J ends were trimmed by 0 bases and 8 bases, with 10 bases remaining between them. The CDR3 covers 13 residues. The CDR3 region has the DNA TGTGCCACCAGCAGAGATGGAGTGGCGGGCTACACCTTC. Its protein is CATSRDGVAGYTF.

This clone turned up a few times. The genes are TRBV27 and TRBJ2-1, with D hard to call. The CDR3 length is 15 residues. Germline CDR1 is MNHEY and CDR2 is SMNVEV (reference sequence). V lost 7 bases and J 7 bases, leaving 20 bases between the germline ends. The CDR3: CASMVAGDPRNEQFF. CDR3 sequence (DNA): TGTGCCAGCATGGTCGCCGGAGACCCTAGGAATGAGCAGTTCTTC.

The chain combines TRBV7-3 with TRBJ2-7, with a tentative D call TRBD2 (5 bases). The CDR3 extends over 13 amino acids. Germline CDR1 and CDR2: SGHTA and FQGTGA. V lost 0 bases, J lost 6 bases, and 9 bases lay in between. The CDR3 reads CASSLTSGGEQYF. CDR3 coding DNA: TGTGCCAGCAGCTTAACCTCAGGAGGCGAGCAGTACTTC. The full variable domain, rest sourced from reference TRBV7-3 and TRBJ2-7, is GAGVSQTPSNKVTEKGKYVELRCDPISGHTALYWYRQSLGQGPEFLIYFQGTGAADDSGLPNDRFFAVRPEGSVSTLKIQRTERGDSAVYLCASSLTSGGEQYFGPGTRLTVT.

The gene calls are TRBV27 and TRBJ1-3, with a possible D match to TRBD1 (6 bases). The CDR3 sequence is 15 residues long. With 3 bases removed from V and 1 base from J, the gap between germline ends came to 10 bases. CDR1 and CDR2 (germline): MNHEY, SMNVEV (reference sequence). This CDR3 is CASSLRGQSGNTIYF. In nucleotides, the CDR3 is TGTGCCAGCAGTTTGCGGGGGCAATCTGGAAACACCATATATTTT.

The chain couples TRBV9 to TRBJ2-5; no reliable D call. Germline assignment: CDR1 SGDLS and CDR2 YYNGEE. V lost 0 bases and J 2 bases, leaving 11 bases between the germline ends. The CDR3 has 15 amino acids. CDR3 in DNA: TGTGCCAGCAGCGTAGCTGTTGCGCGGCAAGAGACCCAGTACTTC. Residues: CASSVAVARQETQYF.

The rearrangement uses TRBV5-3 and TRBJ1-1; TRBD1 is a possible D gene (5 bases). TRBV5-3 is an open reading frame, and its role is uncertain. V was pared by 0 bases and J by 4 bases, with 22 bases between. The CDR3 is 18 amino acids. The DNA for the CDR3 is TGTGCCAGAAGCTTGGCTTTCGGGGGGTTTGGAGTCGGCACTGAAGCTTTCTTT. Its protein is CARSLAFGGFGVGTEAFF.

The chain carries TRBV18 and TRBJ1-5, with no clear D. V lost 6 bases to trimming and J lost 0 bases, with 12 bases between them. This CDR3 contains 15 residues. CDR1 is KGHSH and CDR2 is LQKENI in the germline V gene. The CDR3 DNA sequence: TGTGCCAGCTCGTCCGACGGGTATAGCAATCAGCCCCAGCATTTT. Translated, it gives CASSSDGYSNQPQHF.

This clone showed up just a few times. The chain links TRBV27 to TRBJ1-2; TRBD1 agrees at 10 bases. The CDR3 spans 18 residues. Germline CDR1 reads MNHEY; CDR2 reads SMNVEV (reference sequence). V trimming: 5 bases; J trimming: 2 bases; junction bases outside the gene matches: 14. The CDR3 here is CASSPVRGGQGENYGYTF. CDR3 DNA sequence: TGTGCCAGCAGTCCCGTCAGGGGTGGACAGGGGGAAAACTATGGCTACACCTTC.